Given below is one TCR beta chain in context. This sample was included in a study of beta chain features in type 1 diabetes. Study-level information: All samples together contributed 100 million to 120 million sorted cells for examination.

Isolated RNA was reverse transcribed in full, so expressed TCRB transcripts were sequenced. The average output of naive, central memory and regulatory T cell samples was approximately 3.8 million reads. Generated by immunoSEQ multiplex PCR, the TCRdb table keeps only in-frame clones and is missing some. The sample yields more than 150,000 clones, about an eighth seen once. The receptor comes from a woman younger than 35 in good health. The sequencing sample was made of central memory CD4+ T cells from blood.

CDR3 sequence (DNA): TGTGCCAGCAGCTTGTTCACAGGGGGCAAATATGGCTACACCTTC. Protein: CASSLFTGGKYGYTF. The J gene is TRBJ1-2, the V gene TRBV5-6, with 9 bases identical to TRBD1. V lost 1 base and J lost 5; bases outside the gene matches: 6. The CDR3 covers 15 residues. CDR1 is SGHDT, CDR2 YYEEEE, per germline.